This T cell receptor (beta chain) appears in the sequencing data of a study of shared clonotypes between healthy human individuals. On this clone: An end of the junction differs from the germline gene, which may be a read error.

Some clones are missing from TCRdb's copy, which holds only in-frame ones; the method was immunoSEQ multiplex PCR. Counted here are approximately 980,000 clones, 70% to 85% occurring once; the ten biggest clones make up about 1.5%. This CDR3 contains 12 residues. CDR1 KGHSH and CDR2 LQKENI come from the germline V gene. Donors included only healthy HIV-negative adults lacking recent acute infections or vaccinations. The chain employs TRBV18 and TRBJ1-5; TRBD1 is a possible D gene (6 bases). Sequencing input: memory CD4+ T cells sorted from blood. Subset described: CD45RA-negative fraction. The receptor comes from a man aged 18 to 29 in good health. CDR3 DNA sequence: TGTGCCAGCCTAAACAGGGCCCCCATGGGGTATTTT. This translates into CASLNRAPMGYF.